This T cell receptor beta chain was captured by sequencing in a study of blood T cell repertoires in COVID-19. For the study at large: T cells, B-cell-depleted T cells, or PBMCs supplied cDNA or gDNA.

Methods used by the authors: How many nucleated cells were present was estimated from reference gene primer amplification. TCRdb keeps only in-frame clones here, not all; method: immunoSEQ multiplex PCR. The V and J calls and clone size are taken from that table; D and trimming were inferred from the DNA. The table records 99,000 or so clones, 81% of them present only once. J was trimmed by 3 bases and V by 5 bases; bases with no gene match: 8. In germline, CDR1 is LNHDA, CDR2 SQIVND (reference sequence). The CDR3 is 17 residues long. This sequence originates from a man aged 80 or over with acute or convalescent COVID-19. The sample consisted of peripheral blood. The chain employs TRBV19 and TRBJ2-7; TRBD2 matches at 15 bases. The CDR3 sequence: CASSPRPGLAGGYEQYF. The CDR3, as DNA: TGTGCCAGTAGTCCAAGACCGGGACTAGCGGGAGGCTACGAGCAGTACTTC.